This T cell receptor (beta chain) was recovered during a study of T-cell memory formation after mild COVID-19. Points from the study as a whole: Balance between CD4 and CD8 was seen in clones contracting day 15 to 85, and a CD4+ lean was seen in later expanders. Chiefly within CM and EM were the contracting CD4+ clones; CD8+ ones were within EMRA.

This CDR3 is 14 amino acids long. V trimming: 6 bases; J trimming: 3 bases; junction bases outside the gene matches: 6. Looked up from germline, CDR1 is SGHVS and CDR2 is FQNEAQ. This clonotype came up a few times. Antigen: not known. Using its own MiXCR run on the 5' RACE reads, TCRdb lists one record per CDR3 protein. The sample yields about 160,000 distinct CDR3 sequences, 25% to 40% seen once. The receptor was derived from an adult woman who had mild COVID-19 (a few samples of this study predate the infection). Cell type and time point are not known. J is TRBJ2-7 and V is TRBV7-8; TRBD1 agrees at 9 bases. The sequencing input was PBMCs or a T cell subset sorted from them (not recorded which). This chain's CDR3 is CASSRQGGNYEQYF. The CDR3 DNA sequence: TGTGCCAGCAGTCGACAGGGGGGAAACTACGAGCAGTACTTC. Together with reference TRBV7-8 and TRBJ2-7, the CDR3 gives the full variable domain: GAGVSQSPRYKVAKRGQDVALRCDPISGHVSLFWYQQALGQGPEFLTYFQNEAQLDKSGLPSDRFFAERPEGSVSTLKIQRTQQEDSAVYLCASSRQGGNYEQYFGPGTRLTVT.